This T cell receptor (beta chain) was captured by sequencing in a study of blood T cell repertoires in COVID-19. As for the study in general: In each case, the material was cDNA or gDNA derived from T cells, B-cell-depleted T cells, or PBMCs.

Sequencing was performed with immunoSEQ multiplex PCR; in TCRdb, only in-frame clones are kept and a portion is missing. The sample contains more than 250,000 clones, roughly 91% of which appear only once. V dropped 1 base and J dropped 6 bases, with 15 bases sitting between them. CDR3 length equals 15 residues. In germline, CDR1 is LGHDT, CDR2 YNNKEL (reference sequence). The receptor's source is a man in his fifties or sixties with active or convalescent COVID-19. The chain has TRBV3-1 (or the pseudogene TRBV3-2) and TRBJ1-2, with D possibly TRBD1 on 5 matching bases. Sequencing was performed on peripheral blood. CDR3 nucleotide sequence: TGTGCCAGCAGCCAAGTGGACACCGTTAGGGATGGCTACACCTTC. Translating gives CASSQVDTVRDGYTF.